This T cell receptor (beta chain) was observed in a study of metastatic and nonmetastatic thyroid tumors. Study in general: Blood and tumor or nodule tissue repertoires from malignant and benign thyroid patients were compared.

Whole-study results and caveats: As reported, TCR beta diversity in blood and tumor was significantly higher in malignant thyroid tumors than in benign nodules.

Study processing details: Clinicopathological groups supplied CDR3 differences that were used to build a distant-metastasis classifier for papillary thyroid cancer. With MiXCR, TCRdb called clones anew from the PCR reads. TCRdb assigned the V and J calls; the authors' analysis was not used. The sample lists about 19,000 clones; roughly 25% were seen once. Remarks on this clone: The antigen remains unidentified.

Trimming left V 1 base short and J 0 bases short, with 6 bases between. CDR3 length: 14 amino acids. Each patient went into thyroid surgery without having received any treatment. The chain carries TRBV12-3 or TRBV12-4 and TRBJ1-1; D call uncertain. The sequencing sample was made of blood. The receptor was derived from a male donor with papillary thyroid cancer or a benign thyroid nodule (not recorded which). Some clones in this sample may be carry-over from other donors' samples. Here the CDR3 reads CASSLDDVNTEAFF. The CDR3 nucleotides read TGTGCCAGCAGTTTAGATGACGTGAACACTGAAGCTTTCTTT.